These T cell receptor beta chains were read from a single sample in a study of memory CD4+ T cells and cytomegalovirus serostatus. TCRdb keeps only in-frame clones here, not all; method: immunoSEQ multiplex PCR. The table records approximately 74,000 clones, 76% of them present only once. Source material: memory CD4+ T cells from blood. The receptor set was obtained from an adult in good health and CMV-seropositive. CDR3s include the opening cysteine and the closing phenylalanine or tryptophan. The order of the fields is D gene, V gene, clone size, J gene, CDR3 DNA, CDR3 protein. A D gene is named only where the DNA matches it firmly. Only some rows state a clone size, as once, few, many or a class for expanded clones.

D gene: NA; V gene: TRBV11-2; clone size: NA; J gene: TRBJ1-2; CDR3 DNA: TGTGCCAGCAGCTTTGGGCTGAACTATGGCTACACCTTC; CDR3 protein: CASSFGLNYGYTF
D gene: NA; V gene: TRBV28; clone size: NA; J gene: TRBJ2-3; CDR3 DNA: TGTGCCAGCAGTTTAGTGGGGCACACGCAGTATTTT; CDR3 protein: CASSLVGHTQYF
D gene: TRBD1; V gene: TRBV7-2; clone size: NA; J gene: TRBJ2-1; CDR3 DNA: TGTGCCAGCAGCTTAGCAGGGACAGGGCCCTACAATGAGCAGTTCTTC; CDR3 protein: CASSLAGTGPYNEQFF
D gene: TRBD1; V gene: TRBV30; clone size: few; J gene: TRBJ1-1; CDR3 DNA: TGTGCCTGGAGTAGGACAGGTCAGAACACTGAAGCTTTCTTT; CDR3 protein: CAWSRTGQNTEAFF
D gene: TRBD1; V gene: TRBV6-5; clone size: NA; J gene: TRBJ1-1; CDR3 DNA: TGTGCCAGCATTCCCGCAGGGGGGAACACTGAAGCTTTCTTT; CDR3 protein: CASIPAGGNTEAFF
D gene: NA; V gene: TRBV4-2; clone size: few; J gene: TRBJ1-5; CDR3 DNA: TGTGCCAGCAGCCAAGATCGATTTAGCAATCAGCCCCAGCATTTT; CDR3 protein: CASSQDRFSNQPQHF
D gene: TRBD2; V gene: TRBV29-1; clone size: NA; J gene: TRBJ2-1; CDR3 DNA: TGCAGCGTTGAAGGCATACCAGGGACTAGCGGGATACATCAGTACAATGAGCAGTTCTTC; CDR3 protein: CSVEGIPGTSGIHQYNEQFF
D gene: TRBD2; V gene: TRBV6-1; clone size: NA; J gene: TRBJ2-7; CDR3 DNA: TGTGCCAGCAGTGAACGAAGGTCTAGCGGGAGGACCGAGCAGTACTTC; CDR3 protein: CASSERRSSGRTEQYF
D gene: TRBD1; V gene: TRBV30; clone size: few; J gene: TRBJ1-1; CDR3 DNA: TGTGCCTGGAGCGGGACAGGGGTCACTGAAGCTTTCTTT; CDR3 protein: CAWSGTGVTEAFF
D gene: NA; V gene: TRBV29-1; clone size: NA; J gene: TRBJ1-1; CDR3 DNA: TGCAGCACCCGCCTGGCGATGAACACTGAAGCTTTCTTT; CDR3 protein: CSTRLAMNTEAFF
D gene: NA; V gene: TRBV7-2; clone size: NA; J gene: TRBJ2-7; CDR3 DNA: TGTGCCAGCAGCTTACAACACAGAGATCCTTCCTACGAGCAGTACTTC; CDR3 protein: CASSLQHRDPSYEQYF
D gene: TRBD2; V gene: TRBV5-6; clone size: NA; J gene: TRBJ2-7; CDR3 DNA: TGTGCCAGCAGCAAAGGGACTAGCGGGACCTCCCCTGGCGAGCAGTACTTC; CDR3 protein: CASSKGTSGTSPGEQYF
D gene: NA; V gene: TRBV6-1; clone size: NA; J gene: TRBJ2-7; CDR3 DNA: TGTGCCAGCAGTGAAGGCGGGGCCTCCTACGAGCAGTACTTC; CDR3 protein: CASSEGGASYEQYF
D gene: NA; V gene: TRBV7-3; clone size: once; J gene: TRBJ2-1; CDR3 DNA: TGTGCCAGCAGCTTAACTGCCAGGGGTAATGAGCAGTTCTTC; CDR3 protein: CASSLTARGNEQFF
D gene: TRBD2; V gene: TRBV11-2; clone size: NA; J gene: TRBJ2-5; CDR3 DNA: TGTGCCAGCAGCCTAAGACTAGCCCGAGAGACCCAGTACTTC; CDR3 protein: CASSLRLARETQYF
D gene: TRBD1; V gene: TRBV18; clone size: NA; J gene: TRBJ1-5; CDR3 DNA: TGTGCCAGCTCCATGGACAGGAGGGGAAATCAGCCCCAGCATTTT; CDR3 protein: CASSMDRRGNQPQHF
D gene: NA; V gene: TRBV6-6; clone size: NA; J gene: TRBJ2-7; CDR3 DNA: TGTGCCACCTTCCCCCTTGCTAGCGAGCGGAAATACGAGCAGTACTTC; CDR3 protein: CATFPLASERKYEQYF
D gene: NA; V gene: TRBV2; clone size: few; J gene: TRBJ1-1; CDR3 DNA: TGTGCCAGCAGTGAAAGGGTATTTACTGAAGCTTTCTTT; CDR3 protein: CASSERVFTEAFF
D gene: TRBD2; V gene: TRBV7-9; clone size: NA; J gene: TRBJ2-1; CDR3 DNA: TGTGCCAGCAGGTCTTTCGGGACTAGCGGGGACTACAATGAGCAGTTCTTC; CDR3 protein: CASRSFGTSGDYNEQFF
D gene: NA; V gene: TRBV11-3; clone size: NA; J gene: TRBJ2-7; CDR3 DNA: TGTGCCAGCAGCGCAGGGAATAACCTAATCTACGAGCAGTACTTC; CDR3 protein: CASSAGNNLIYEQYF
D gene: NA; V gene: TRBV5-1; clone size: NA; J gene: TRBJ1-2; CDR3 DNA: TGCGCCAGCAGCTTGGGAGGGCAGACCGATGGCTACACCTTC; CDR3 protein: CASSLGGQTDGYTF
D gene: NA; V gene: TRBV2; clone size: NA; J gene: TRBJ1-5; CDR3 DNA: TGTGCCAGCAGAAAAGGACAGCCTAATCAGCCCCAGCATTTT; CDR3 protein: CASRKGQPNQPQHF
D gene: TRBD1; V gene: TRBV28; clone size: NA; J gene: TRBJ1-5; CDR3 DNA: TGTGCCAGCAGTTTTTTAGGGGGCCAGGGAAATCAGCCCCAGCATTTT; CDR3 protein: CASSFLGGQGNQPQHF
D gene: NA; V gene: TRBV19; clone size: once; J gene: TRBJ1-3; CDR3 DNA: TGTGCCAGTAGTATCCGCAGGGTTGACGGAAACACCATATATTTT; CDR3 protein: CASSIRRVDGNTIYF
D gene: TRBD2; V gene: TRBV19; clone size: NA; J gene: TRBJ2-6; CDR3 DNA: TGTGCCAGTAGTAGGAGGGAGGGTGCTGGGGCCAACGTCCTGACTTTC; CDR3 protein: CASSRREGAGANVLTF
D gene: NA; V gene: TRBV28; clone size: NA; J gene: TRBJ1-2; CDR3 DNA: TGTGCCAGCAGTGTGGTTGACTATGGCTACACCTTC; CDR3 protein: CASSVVDYGYTF
D gene: NA; V gene: TRBV6-6; clone size: NA; J gene: TRBJ1-2; CDR3 DNA: TGTGCCAGCAGTTACTCGTTACGCGGGGGCGGCTACACCTTC; CDR3 protein: CASSYSLRGGGYTF